A selection of T cell receptor beta chains follows, all from one sample in a study of PD-1 blockade in classical Hodgkin lymphoma. Assay used: immunoSEQ multiplex PCR; TCRdb lists only in-frame clones, some missing. Among some 64,000 clones listed, about 91% were seen once. The sample was peripheral blood mononuclear cells (PBMCs), taken at baseline. These receptors were taken from a human donor with classical Hodgkin lymphoma. Both conserved end residues are part of each CDR3.

CASSRTVNQPQHF | TRBJ1-5 | TRBV14
CASSWGGAGNQPQHF | TRBJ1-5 | TRBV5-1
CAWSEQDNQPQHF | TRBJ1-5 | TRBV30
CASSSRTGSNEQYF | TRBJ2-7 | TRBV7-6
CASSLGPDTQYF | TRBJ2-3 | TRBV13
CASSHRVFPSHNEQFF | TRBJ2-1 | TRBV5-6
CASSVARGLAGPDTGELFF | TRBJ2-2 | TRBV9
CASRKTDGSNQPQHF | TRBJ1-5 | TRBV6-1
CATSREHRGSGEQYF | TRBJ2-7 | TRBV15
CASSLVRWGSYNEQFF | TRBJ2-1 | TRBV7-8
CASSSLTSGGTGELFF | TRBJ2-2 | TRBV6-5
CASSPRSSGNTEAFF | TRBJ1-1 | TRBV7-9
CASSLSGQGSYEQYF | TRBJ2-7 | TRBV27
CASSDFRISGNTIYF | TRBJ1-3 | TRBV5-5
CASSPGTGENTEAFF | TRBJ1-1 | TRBV18
CASSLGLLLSTDTQYF | TRBJ2-3 | TRBV5-6
CASSLGRAGEKLFF | TRBJ1-4 | TRBV7-2
CASSQDSTPSGSYNEQFF | TRBJ2-1 | TRBV4-3
CASSYAGGAEQPQHF | TRBJ1-5 | TRBV5-1
CASSAGGSYEQYF | TRBJ2-7 | TRBV5-6
CAWSDPQGNYGYTF | TRBJ1-2 | TRBV30
CAWTVPGISYEQYF | TRBJ2-7 | TRBV30
CASSSRDYTEAFF | TRBJ1-1 | TRBV9
CASSPEGKITNYGYTF | TRBJ1-2 | TRBV2
CASSLSGNPYEQYF | TRBJ2-7 | TRBV4-2
CASSPNPWQQYF | TRBJ2-7 | TRBV6-1
CASSHGTYEQYF | TRBJ2-7 | TRBV5-5
CASSVGGNSYEQYF | TRBJ2-7 | TRBV9
CASSIGSQPQHF | TRBJ1-5 | TRBV19
CSVPRFDTDTQYF | TRBJ2-3 | TRBV29-1
CASSSAGQSYGYTF | TRBJ1-2 | TRBV27
CASSLVGTNNYGYTF | TRBJ1-2 | TRBV7-2
CASSATGAPTPYEQYF | TRBJ2-7 | TRBV28
CASSYRQGGQPQHF | TRBJ1-5 | TRBV6-5
CASSQDSGLAVADEQYF | TRBJ2-7 | TRBV4-1
CATYGSSYEQYF | TRBJ2-7 | TRBV27
CASSIYGGAYTEAFF | TRBJ1-1 | TRBV19
CASSLGVRQAPYEQYF | TRBJ2-7 | TRBV5-6
CASSLHPDGTEAFF | TRBJ1-1 | TRBV5-6
CASSQESGVETQYF | TRBJ2-5 | TRBV4-2
CASSLAGRAGNTIYF | TRBJ1-3 | TRBV5-6
CASSLQGASNEKLFF | TRBJ1-4 | TRBV5-1
CASSAQLGMDEQFF | TRBJ2-1 | TRBV5-1
CASSLALSQAYGYTF | TRBJ1-2 | TRBV11-2
CASSLGQGIRYF | TRBJ2-3 | TRBV5-1
CASSINAVRGDTDTQYF | TRBJ2-3 | TRBV19
CASSIYRGGREKLFF | TRBJ1-4 | TRBV19
CASSPGTGGEQYF | TRBJ2-7 | TRBV18
CASSPKRGVAGELFF | TRBJ2-2 | TRBV5-1
CASSRGLVGQPQHF | TRBJ1-5 | TRBV6-5
CASGASGARTEAFF | TRBJ1-1 | TRBV12-5
CASSLGGGANTDTQYF | TRBJ2-3 | TRBV7-2
CASRAWSSSYNEQFF | TRBJ2-1 | TRBV2